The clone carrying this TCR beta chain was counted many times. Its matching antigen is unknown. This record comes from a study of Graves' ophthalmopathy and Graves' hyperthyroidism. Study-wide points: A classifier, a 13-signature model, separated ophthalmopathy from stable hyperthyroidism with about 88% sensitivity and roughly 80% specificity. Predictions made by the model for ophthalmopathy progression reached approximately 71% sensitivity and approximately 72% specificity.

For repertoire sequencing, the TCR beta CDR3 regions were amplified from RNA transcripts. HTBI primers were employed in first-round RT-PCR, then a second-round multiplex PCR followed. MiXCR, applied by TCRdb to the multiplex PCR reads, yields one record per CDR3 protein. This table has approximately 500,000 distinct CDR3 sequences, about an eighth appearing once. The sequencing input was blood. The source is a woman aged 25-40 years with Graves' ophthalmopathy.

The CDR3 DNA reads as TGCAGCGTTGAAAGGGGCCCAAAAGAGACCCAGTACTTC. Amino acids: CSVERGPKETQYF. J is TRBJ2-5 and V is TRBV29-1; a weak D match, TRBD1 (5 bases). Germline V gives CDR1 SQVTM, CDR2 ANQGSEA. V was shortened by 2 bases and J by 3 bases, with 10 bases between the two germline ends. The length of the CDR3 is 13 residues.